The 19 T cell receptor beta chains reported below all come from one sample, sequenced in a study of blood T cells in healthy people across ages. Primers used in a second PCR of about 7 to 12 cycles were a sample-barcoded 5' primer and a J-beta primer mix. Each CDR3 protein is one row after TCRdb ran MiXCR on the 5' RACE reads. The top ten hold approximately 11% of the sample, which has about 1.6 million distinct CDR3 sequences, roughly 30% seen once. The material sequenced was blood. Receptors were obtained from a woman aged 30 to 39 in good health.

Notes on this clonotype: This sequence may be a read error, since a much larger clone differs from it by one base. The V and J genes are TRBV20-1 and TRBJ2-1; D not resolved. Germline loops: CDR1 DFQATT, CDR2 SNEGSKA (reference sequence). CDR3 size: 13 residues. With 1 base removed from V and 10 bases from J, the gap between germline ends came to 14 bases. Here the CDR3 DNA reads TGCAGTGCTAGAGGTCCCCGCCTCGGGGAGCAGTTCTTC. It specifies CSARGPRLGEQFF.

J is TRBJ1-1 and V is TRBV20-1, with 7 bases matching TRBD1. Germline CDR1 reads DFQATT; CDR2 reads SNEGSKA (reference sequence). The CDR3 totals 14 residues. V dropped 6 bases and J dropped 4; count of bases not matched to a gene: 11. The CDR3 is CSATLDYRGTEAFF. The CDR3 nucleotides are TGCAGTGCGACGCTTGACTACAGGGGCACTGAAGCTTTCTTT.

The V call is TRBV5-4, the J call TRBJ2-7; TRBD2 aligns across 12 bases. Near its end, the DNA agrees better with TRBJ2-5, so the J call may be wrong. The CDR3 sequence is 17 residues long. Germline V gives CDR1 SGHNT, CDR2 YYREEE (reference sequence). The CDR3 bases are TGTGCCAGCAGCTTGGCCCCGACTAGCGGGGGCTTGGAGACCCAGTACTTC. Translating it yields CASSLAPTSGGLETQYF.

The V call is TRBV4-1, the J call TRBJ1-2; unclear D gene. Germline V gene data show CDR1 as MGHRA and CDR2 as YSYEKL. V lost 6 bases and J lost 6, with 17 bases in between. The length of the CDR3 is 14 residues. The CDR3 DNA reads as TGCGCCAGCAGTCTCCAACCCCCGGGTCATGGCTACACCTTC. It codes for CASSLQPPGHGYTF.

In its sample, this clonotype was seen a few times. The chain links TRBV28 to TRBJ2-5, with D perhaps TRBD2 (5 bases). Germline V lookup: CDR1 MDHEN, CDR2 SYDVKM. V lost 6 bases, J lost 5 bases, and 16 bases lay in between. The CDR3 contains 14 residues. Here the CDR3 reads CASSLALKKETQYF. CDR3 DNA sequence: TGTGCCAGCAGCCTAGCACTGAAGAAGGAGACCCAGTACTTC.

With regard to this clonotype: The conserved final phenylalanine or tryptophan is absent from the CDR3, which likely points to a read error. The rearrangement joins TRBV7-2 to TRBJ2-5; perhaps TRBD2 as D (6 bases). This CDR3 is 16 amino acids long. Germline assignment: CDR1 SGHTA and CDR2 FQGNSA. V was shortened by 1 base and J by 5 bases, with 17 bases between the two germline ends. The CDR3 region has the DNA TGTGCCAGCAGCTTAGTCGGGACTCACTTCCAGGAGACCCAGTACGTC. Protein: CASSLVGTHFQETQYV.

This clonotype was seen a single time. J is TRBJ2-5 and V is TRBV28; a weak D match, TRBD2 (6 bases). The DNA end favors TRBJ2-7, so the J call may be wrong. Germline V gene data show CDR1 as MDHEN and CDR2 as SYDVKM. The CDR3 covers 15 residues. CDR3 loop: CASSLGWFGSGEQYF. The DNA of the CDR3 is TGTGCCAGCAGTTTAGGGTGGTTCGGGAGTGGCGAGCAGTACTTC.

The V call is TRBV2, the J call TRBJ2-3; 7 nucleotides match TRBD2. The CDR3 is made up of 12 amino acids. The trim removed 5 bases at V and 10 bases at J, leaving 6 bases unmatched. Germline V lookup: CDR1 SNHLY, CDR2 FYNNEI. The CDR3 DNA follows: TGTGCCAGCAGTACTAGCGCTGTTGCGCAGTATTTT. Translated: CASSTSAVAQYF.

The V gene is TRBV7-9, the J gene TRBJ2-3; D is ambiguous. The CDR3 runs to 14 residues. CDR1 is SEHNR, CDR2 FQNEAQ, per germline (reference sequence). Between the trimmed V and J ends, which lost 2 bases and 4 bases, there was a span of 10 bases. CDR3 in DNA: TGTGCCAGCAGCTTACTCAGCGATGCAGATACGCAGTATTTT. The encoded protein is CASSLLSDADTQYF.

This clonotype was observed a handful of times. V and J are TRBV4-1 and TRBJ2-7; tentatively, D is TRBD1 (6 bases). This CDR3 comprises 15 residues. Germline V CDR1 and CDR2: MGHRA, YSYEKL. Trimming took 1 base from V and 6 from J, leaving 16 bases between them. The CDR3 region has the DNA TGCGCCAGCAGCCAAGTACGATCGGAAGGGGGCGAGCAGTACTTC. Residues: CASSQVRSEGGEQYF.

The chain combines TRBV2 with TRBJ1-2; D uncertain. The CDR3 spans 13 residues. Between the trimmed V and J ends, which lost 4 bases and 2 bases, there was a span of 8 bases. The germline V gene encodes CDR1 SNHLY and CDR2 FYNNEI. Written as DNA, the CDR3 is TGTGCCAGCAGTGGTCTGATAAACTATGGCTACACCTTC. Amino acid sequence: CASSGLINYGYTF.

Only one count was recorded for this clonotype. This may be a read error: a much more frequent sequence differs by one nucleotide. J is TRBJ2-6 and V is TRBV4-1; perhaps D is TRBD1 or TRBD2 (5 bases each). Per germline, CDR1 MGHRA and CDR2 YSYEKL. The CDR3 is made up of 17 amino acids. CDR3 nucleotides: TGCGCCAGCAGCCAAGATCGAGGGGCGCGTGGGGCCAACGTCCGGACTTTC. Translated: CASSQDRGARGANVRTF.

This clonotype was seen more than once but under ten times. The chain couples TRBV5-1 to TRBJ2-1; D uncertain. The CDR3 is made up of 15 amino acids. Between the trimmed V and J ends, which lost 3 bases and 5 bases, there was a span of 15 bases. Germline V gene data show CDR1 as SGHRS and CDR2 as YFSETQ. Here the CDR3 reads CASSSVVTQNNEQFF. As DNA, the CDR3 is TGCGCCAGCAGCTCGGTAGTAACCCAAAACAATGAGCAGTTCTTC.

This rearrangement joins TRBV5-1 to TRBJ2-2; a weak D match, TRBD2 (5 bases). The CDR3 is 14 residues long. CDR1 is SGHRS, CDR2 YFSETQ, per germline. Between the trimmed V and J ends, which lost 7 bases and 2 bases, there was a span of 12 bases. CDR3 DNA sequence: TGCGCCAGCGGCCGGGGAGATAACACCGGGGAGCTGTTTTTT. Amino acid sequence: CASGRGDNTGELFF.

The chain recombines TRBV5-1 with TRBJ1-1, with 7 positions matching TRBD1. The CDR3 contains 14 residues. V trimming: 4 bases; J trimming: 8 bases; junction bases outside the gene matches: 11. Germline V CDR1 and CDR2: SGHRS, YFSETQ. The CDR3 DNA follows: TGCGCCAGCAGCCGATTCATCGACAGGGTGGAAGCTTTCTTT. Translating it yields CASSRFIDRVEAFF.

This sequence joins TRBV6-1 and TRBJ1-2; D call uncertain. Deletions cut 6 bases from V and 1 base from J, with 6 bases between. Germline-derived CDR1 and CDR2 are MNHNS and SASEGT. The length of the CDR3 is 12 residues. This CDR3 reads CASRQNNYGYTF. The CDR3 coding sequence is TGTGCCAGCAGACAGAATAACTATGGCTACACCTTC.

This rearrangement joins TRBV5-6 to TRBJ1-1, with 7 bases aligning to TRBD1. Germline V gives CDR1 SGHDT, CDR2 YYEEEE. The CDR3 is 14 amino acids. V trimming: 1 base; J trimming: 4 bases; junction bases outside the gene matches: 4. CDR3 bases: TGTGCCAGCAGCTTGAAGAGGACAGGCACTGAAGCTTTCTTT. This encodes CASSLKRTGTEAFF.

The gene calls are TRBV7-6 and TRBJ2-1; D may match TRBD1 or TRBD2 (5 bases each). Deletions cut 5 bases from V and 7 bases from J, with 21 bases between. Germline values: CDR1 SGHVS, CDR2 FNYEAQ. CDR3 length equals 16 residues. CDR3 coding DNA: TGTGCCAGCAGCCCTGGGACCGGCGGCAGAGGGAATGAGCAGTTCTTC. It translates to CASSPGTGGRGNEQFF.

This clonotype has only a few counts. The CDR3 protein is CASSFGAGREFF. In nucleotides, the CDR3 is TGTGCCAGCAGCTTTGGGGCTGGCCGGGAGTTCTTC. This sequence joins TRBV5-6 and TRBJ2-1, with a possible D match to TRBD1 (5 bases). This CDR3 has 12 residues. V was shortened by 2 bases and J by 14 bases, with 14 bases between the two germline ends. The germline V gene has CDR1 SGHDT and CDR2 YYEEEE.